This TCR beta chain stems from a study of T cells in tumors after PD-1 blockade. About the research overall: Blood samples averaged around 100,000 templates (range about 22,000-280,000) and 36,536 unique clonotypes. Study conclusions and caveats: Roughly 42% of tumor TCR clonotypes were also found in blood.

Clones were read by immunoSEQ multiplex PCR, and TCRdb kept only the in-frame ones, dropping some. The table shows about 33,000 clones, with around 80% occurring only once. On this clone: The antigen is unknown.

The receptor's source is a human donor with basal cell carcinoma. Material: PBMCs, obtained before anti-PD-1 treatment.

The CDR3 bases are TGTGCCAGCTCGCCCTTGGGGGGCGCGTACGGGAGGGCTTCCTACGAGCAGTACTTC. Translating gives CASSPLGGAYGRASYEQYF. This chain links TRBV18 with TRBJ2-7; 8 positions agree with TRBD2. The CDR3 runs to 19 residues. The germline CDR1 and CDR2 sequences are KGHSH and LQKENI. V lost 6 bases to trimming and J lost 1 base; unmatched junction nucleotides: 20.